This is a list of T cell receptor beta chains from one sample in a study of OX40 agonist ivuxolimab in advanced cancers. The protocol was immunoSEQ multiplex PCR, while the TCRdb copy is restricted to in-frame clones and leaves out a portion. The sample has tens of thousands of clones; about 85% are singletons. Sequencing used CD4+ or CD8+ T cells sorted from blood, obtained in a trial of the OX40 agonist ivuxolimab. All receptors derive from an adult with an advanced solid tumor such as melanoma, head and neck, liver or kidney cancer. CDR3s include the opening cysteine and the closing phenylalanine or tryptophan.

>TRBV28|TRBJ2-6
CASSPGGSSSGANVLTF
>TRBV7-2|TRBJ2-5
CASSNRGGGETQYF
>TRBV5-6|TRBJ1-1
CASSLDRTEAFF
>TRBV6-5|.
CASSYSTGMYEQYF
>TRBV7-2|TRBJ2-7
CASSLTGQGARTYEQYF
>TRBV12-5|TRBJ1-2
CASGLSRANYGYTF
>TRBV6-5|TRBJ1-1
CASSAGTANTEAFF
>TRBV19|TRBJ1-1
CASSRGAYTRAEAFF
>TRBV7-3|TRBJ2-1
CASSLWQGSYNEQFF
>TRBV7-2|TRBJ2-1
CASSLAGTGVYNEQFF
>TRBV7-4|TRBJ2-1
CASSPKGQASRSSYNEQFF
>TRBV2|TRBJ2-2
CAQARTNTGELFF
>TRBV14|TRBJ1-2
CASSQGQEGGYTF
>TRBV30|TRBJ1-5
CAWRSQGSNQPQHF
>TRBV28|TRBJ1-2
CASGGRTGAGYTF
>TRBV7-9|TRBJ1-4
CASSLGQDRVGEKLFF
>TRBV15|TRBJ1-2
CATSRVLDRVDYGYTF
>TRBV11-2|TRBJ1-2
CASSWSGDDGYTF
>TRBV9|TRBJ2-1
CASSVGTGGLRSSYNEQFF
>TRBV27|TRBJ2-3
CASSSGGGDTQYF
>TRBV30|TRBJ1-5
CAWSVGDGRNNQPQHF
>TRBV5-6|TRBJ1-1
CASSWRTERNTEAFF
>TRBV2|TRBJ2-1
CASARGQGYYNEQFF
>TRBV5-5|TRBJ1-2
CASSLGGVDGYTF
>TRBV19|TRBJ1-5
CASSILYSNQPQHF
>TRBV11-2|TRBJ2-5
CASRQGNVETQYF
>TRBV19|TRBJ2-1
CASSTPAEQFF
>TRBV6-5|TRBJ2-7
CASSYSLGRTYEQYF
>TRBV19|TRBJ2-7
CASSAAGGGYEQYF
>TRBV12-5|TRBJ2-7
CASGLDQGLVVEQYF
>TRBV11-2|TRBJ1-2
CASSFRDADGYTF
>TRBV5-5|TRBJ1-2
CASSQLGGIYGYTF
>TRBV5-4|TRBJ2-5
CASSPSLAGGQETQYF
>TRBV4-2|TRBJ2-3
CASSQDPQGSTDTQYF
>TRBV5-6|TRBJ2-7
CASSFQRPPYEQYF
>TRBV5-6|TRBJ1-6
CASSRGTGSYNSPLHF
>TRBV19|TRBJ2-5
CASSPRWAGGETQYF
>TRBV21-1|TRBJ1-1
CASSKDARAPEAFF
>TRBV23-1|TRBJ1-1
CASSQSAVGNTEAFF